The 29 T cell receptor beta chains presented below share a single source sample, sequenced in a study of blood T cells in healthy people across ages (dated by TCRdb to about 2015). Libraries came from 5' RACE. Instrument on record: Illumina HiSeq 2500. A second about 7 to 12 cycle PCR used a sample-barcoded 5' primer and a J-beta primer mix. TCRdb ran its own pipeline on the public reads, namely fastp trimming at Q25 and MiXCR clone calling, and kept in-frame beta chains. Identical CDR3 proteins give one entry, which carries the most common genes and DNA. A total of 730,000 or so distinct CDR3 sequences appear in this sample, 40% to 45% of them only once. Around 32% of the sample rests with the top ten. Sequencing was done on a sample of blood. The receptors were sampled from a man aged 80 or over in good health.

This rearrangement joins TRBV13 to TRBJ2-7; a possible D gene is TRBD1 (8 bases). The length of the CDR3 is 15 residues. Germline V gives CDR1 PRHDT, CDR2 FYEKMQ (reference sequence). CDR3 nucleotide sequence: TGTGTCGGCAGCTTAGAACAGGGGGGGTCCTACGAGCAGTACTTC. It codes for CVGSLEQGGSYEQYF.

Concerning this clonotype: Possible read error: a much larger clone is one base away. The chain recombines TRBV7-2 with TRBJ2-5; tentative D call: TRBD1 (5 bases). Trimming pared 3 bases from V and 11 bases from J, leaving 19 bases between. Germline V lookup: CDR1 SGHTA, CDR2 FQGNSA. The CDR3 consists of 14 residues. CDR3 loop: CASSLTVFNPEQYF. Here the CDR3 DNA reads TGTGCCAGCAGCTTGACAGTTTTTAACCCAGAGCAGTACTTC.

The J gene is TRBJ2-7, the V gene TRBV5-1; TRBD2 matches 11 bases. The trim removed 0 bases at V and 4 bases at J, leaving 3 bases unmatched. Germline-derived CDR1 and CDR2 are SGHRS and YFSETQ. The CDR3 contains 15 residues. The CDR3 here is CASSLAPSGGYEQYF. CDR3 DNA: TGCGCCAGCAGCTTGGCCCCTAGCGGGGGGTACGAGCAGTACTTC.

The chain joins TRBV20-1 to TRBJ2-3; D is unclear. This CDR3 has 13 amino acids. The germline gives CDR1 DFQATT, CDR2 SNEGSKA (reference sequence). V lost 3 bases to trimming and J lost 1 base, with 8 bases between them. The CDR3 DNA reads as TGCAGTGCTAGTAGCAGTCGCACAGATACGCAGTATTTT. Translating gives CSASSSRTDTQYF.

The chain links TRBV24-1 to TRBJ2-5; D gene unclear. V shed 3 bases and J shed 11 bases, with 15 bases lying between them. This CDR3 has 13 residues. CDR1 and CDR2 (germline): KGHDR, SFDVKD. CDR3 region: CATSDPNANEQYF. The CDR3 nucleotides are TGTGCCACCAGTGATCCAAATGCCAATGAGCAGTACTTC.

This chain joins TRBV20-1 and TRBJ2-7; 8 nucleotides line up with TRBD2. Germline values: CDR1 DFQATT, CDR2 SNEGSKA (reference sequence). J lost 6 bases, V lost 0 bases, and 7 bases had no gene match. This CDR3 is built from 14 residues. The CDR3 spells CSARDPAGDFEQYF. The CDR3 region has the DNA TGCAGTGCTAGAGATCCAGCGGGAGACTTCGAGCAGTACTTC.

This clonotype was detected only a few times. The chain is built from TRBV20-1 and TRBJ2-5; D is possibly TRBD1 or TRBD2 (6 bases each). The better agreement between TRBJ2-7 and the DNA end casts doubt on the J call. The CDR3 runs 13 residues. Per germline, CDR1 DFQATT and CDR2 SNEGSKA (reference sequence). This CDR3 is CSARVGGRYEQYF. The CDR3 DNA is TGCAGTGCTAGGGTTGGGGGGCGTTACGAGCAGTACTTC.

This clonotype came up a few times. The chain joins TRBV20-1 to TRBJ2-3, with D tentatively TRBD1 or TRBD2 (7 bases each). V gave up 0 bases and J gave up 4 bases, with 14 bases separating them. The V gene's germline CDR1 is DFQATT and CDR2 SNEGSKA (reference sequence). CDR3 length equals 15 residues. The DNA for the CDR3 is TGCAGTGCTAGAGACTACAGGGGAGGGGCAGATACGCAGTATTTT. This sequence encodes CSARDYRGGADTQYF.

This clonotype was picked up one time. The V gene is TRBV20-1, the J gene TRBJ2-7; TRBD2 agrees at 13 bases. Germline lookup yields CDR1 DFQATT and CDR2 SNEGSKA (reference sequence). With V trimmed by 6 bases and J by 3 bases, 23 bases remained unmatched. CDR3 size: 20 residues. CDR3 in amino acids: CSAPNRRTSGREGGNYEQYF. DNA for the CDR3: TGCAGTGCACCTAACCGCCGGACTAGCGGGAGAGAGGGGGGGAACTACGAGCAGTACTTC.

The CDR3 coding sequence is TGCGCCAGCAGCCATCCTTCCAAAGCCGGGACAGGGGACGTGACAACTAATGAAAAACTGTTTTTT. It is translated as CASSHPSKAGTGDVTTNEKLFF. The chain joins TRBV4-1 to TRBJ1-4, with 10 bases identical to TRBD1. Trimming cost V 3 bases and J 0 bases; bases outside gene matches: 19. Germline loops: CDR1 MGHRA, CDR2 YSYEKL. The CDR3 runs 22 residues.

This chain uses TRBV7-8 with TRBJ2-7; D gene uncertain. The CDR3 covers 14 residues. CDR1 SGHVS and CDR2 FQNEAQ come from the germline V gene. Trimming took 2 bases from V and 0 from J, leaving 8 bases between them. The CDR3 DNA follows: TGTGCCAGCAGCTTAACAGACCTCTCCTACGAGCAGTACTTC. Translating it yields CASSLTDLSYEQYF.

The rearrangement uses TRBV7-6 and TRBJ2-5; the D is unclear. The DNA end favors TRBJ2-7, so the J call may be wrong. This CDR3 comprises 13 residues. From germline, CDR1 is SGHVS and CDR2 FNYEAQ. The CDR3 here is CASSLVPRNEQYF. The CDR3 nucleotides are TGTGCCAGCAGCTTAGTTCCACGGAACGAGCAGTACTTC.

This clonotype was recorded a few times. The chain joins TRBV15 to TRBJ1-6; no definite D call. CDR1 is LNHNV, CDR2 YYDKDF, per germline (reference sequence). With 5 bases removed from V and 8 bases from J, the gap between germline ends came to 10 bases. This CDR3 region has 13 residues. In DNA form, the CDR3 reads TGTGCCACCAGCGAAGGGAGGCATTCACCCCTCCACTTT. This gives the protein CATSEGRHSPLHF.

This chain joins TRBV5-6 and TRBJ1-1; D gene unclear. This CDR3 has 13 amino acids. The germline V gene has CDR1 SGHDT and CDR2 YYEEEE. The V gene lost 1 base and the J gene lost 4 bases, with 8 bases spanning the gap. Here the CDR3 DNA reads TGTGCCAGCAGCTTGTACGCGGGCACTGAAGCTTTCTTT. Its translation is CASSLYAGTEAFF.

This clonotype has more than one count but fewer than ten. The chain couples TRBV9 to TRBJ2-2; possibly TRBD2 for D (6 bases). This CDR3 comprises 15 residues. Deletions cut 1 base from V and 7 bases from J, with 14 bases between. Germline values: CDR1 SGDLS, CDR2 YYNGEE. The CDR3 region has the DNA TGTGCCAGCAGCGTACCCGGGATGGAGGGCGGGGAGCTGTTTTTT. It specifies CASSVPGMEGGELFF. The whole variable domain, filled in from reference TRBV9 and TRBJ2-2, reads DSGVTQTPKHLITATGQRVTLRCSPRSGDLSVYWYQQSLDQGLQFLIQYYNGEERAKGNILERFSAQQFPDLHSELNLSSLELGDSALYFCASSVPGMEGGELFFGEGSRLTVL.

V and J are TRBV12-3 or TRBV12-4 and TRBJ1-5; no clear D. Trimming removed 2 bases at V and 7 bases at J, with 12 bases between. This CDR3 region has 14 residues. The CDR3 DNA sequence: TGTGCCAGCAGTTTACGGTCCTATGGGCAGCCCCAGCATTTT. Translated: CASSLRSYGQPQHF.

This clonotype was found a few times. The V call is TRBV11-2, the J call TRBJ2-1; 9 positions match TRBD1. With 5 bases clipped from V and 0 bases from J, the junction kept 5 bases outside the gene matches. Germline CDR1 reads SGHAT; CDR2 reads FQNNGV. The CDR3 totals 16 residues. CDR3 region: CASSKDRGSSYNEQFF. The CDR3 nucleotides read TGTGCCAGCAGCAAGGACAGGGGAAGCTCCTACAATGAGCAGTTCTTC. Drawing the rest from reference TRBV11-2 and TRBJ2-1, the complete variable domain is EAGVAQSPRYKIIEKRQSVAFWCNPISGHATLYWYQQILGQGPKLLIQFQNNGVVDDSQLPKDRFSAERLKGVDSTLKIQPAKLEDSAVYLCASSKDRGSSYNEQFFGPGTRLTVL.

Only one count was recorded for this clonotype. The chain employs TRBV3-1 and TRBJ2-5; TRBD1 matches 8 bases. In germline, CDR1 is LGHDT, CDR2 YNNKEL (reference sequence). The CDR3 is 16 amino acids. Trimming at V came to 1 base and at J to 4 bases, leaving 8 bases not matched to a gene. The CDR3 region is CASSQGWTGITETQYF. The CDR3 DNA sequence: TGTGCCAGCAGCCAAGGGTGGACAGGGATCACAGAGACCCAGTACTTC.

Written as DNA, the CDR3 is TGTGCCAGCAGCTTGGGGGCAGGGTCCCATGAGCAGTTCTTC. Translation: CASSLGAGSHEQFF. This chain connects TRBV7-9 to TRBJ2-1; possible D gene TRBD1, 6 bases. Germline-derived CDR1 and CDR2 are SEHNR and FQNEAQ (reference sequence). CDR3 length equals 14 residues. V lost 3 bases, J lost 8 bases, and 14 bases lay in between.

The sample holds a few counts of this clonotype. V usage is TRBV29-1 and J usage is TRBJ2-3; 10 bases map to TRBD1. The junction had 5 bases not matched to a gene; V was cut back by 7 bases and J by 1 base. The CDR3 is 14 residues long. The germline CDR1 and CDR2 sequences are SQVTM and ANQGSEA. CDR3 coding DNA: TGCAGCGCAAGGACAGGGGGAGGCACAGATACGCAGTATTTT. It yields the protein CSARTGGGTDTQYF.

The chain combines TRBV30 with TRBJ2-5, with D maybe TRBD1 (6 bases). Between the trimmed V and J ends, which lost 5 bases and 2 bases, there was a span of 15 bases. The CDR3 is 14 residues long. CDR1 is GTSNPN and CDR2 is SVGIG in the germline V gene (reference sequence). The CDR3 loop reads CAWEGVYNQETQYF. Written as DNA, the CDR3 is TGTGCCTGGGAGGGGGTCTACAATCAAGAGACCCAGTACTTC.

Concerning this clonotype itself: This may be a read error, as it is one base from a much larger clone. V usage is TRBV7-2 and J usage is TRBJ2-7; TRBD2 matches at 14 bases. This CDR3 spans 18 amino acids. Germline V gives CDR1 SGHTA, CDR2 FQGNSA. V lost 2 bases, J lost 7 bases, and 13 bases stayed unmatched. CDR3 in DNA: TGTGCCAGCAGCTTACTCTCGACTAGCGGGAGGGAACGCAATGAGCAGTACTTC. Translated, it gives CASSLLSTSGRERNEQYF.

This sequence joins TRBV11-1 and TRBJ2-5; a possible D gene is TRBD1 (6 bases). Trimming removed 5 bases from V and 5 bases from J, with 9 bases in between. Germline CDR1 reads SGHAT; CDR2 reads FQDESV (reference sequence). The CDR3 has 12 amino acids. The CDR3 nucleotides read TGTGCCAGCAGCCCAGGGGTTGAGACCCAGTACTTC. It translates to CASSPGVETQYF.

The V and J genes are TRBV20-1 and TRBJ2-3; TRBD1 is a possible D gene (6 bases). The germline CDR1 and CDR2 sequences are DFQATT and SNEGSKA (reference sequence). The CDR3 consists of 14 residues. Trimming pared 0 bases from V and 5 bases from J, leaving 12 bases between. The CDR3 DNA follows: TGCAGTGCTAGAGATCAACTAGGGGGAGATACGCAGTATTTT. This encodes CSARDQLGGDTQYF.

V is TRBV6-1 and J is TRBJ1-2, with D hard to call. The germline V gene encodes CDR1 MNHNS and CDR2 SASEGT. The CDR3 consists of 15 residues. Trimming removed 7 bases at V and 2 bases at J, with 17 bases between. The CDR3 protein is CASNIGRQKNYGYTF. In DNA, the CDR3 is TGTGCCAGCAATATAGGTCGACAAAAGAACTATGGCTACACCTTC.

V and J are TRBV20-1 and TRBJ2-3, with 10 bases fitting TRBD2. This CDR3 spans 18 amino acids. Germline V gene sequence: CDR1 DFQATT, CDR2 SNEGSKA (reference sequence). Germline trimming cut 3 bases from V and 0 bases from J; bases unmatched to any gene: 12. The CDR3 protein is CSASRRVAGGPSTDTQYF. The CDR3 nucleotides are TGCAGTGCTAGCCGAAGGGTAGCGGGGGGCCCTAGCACAGATACGCAGTATTTT.

V and J are TRBV30 and TRBJ2-5; D perhaps matches TRBD2 (6 bases). TRBJ2-7 matches the DNA end more closely, so the J call is doubtful. Germline lookup yields CDR1 GTSNPN and CDR2 SVGIG (reference sequence). The CDR3 loop spans 13 amino acids. CDR3 sequence: CAWSPGVSYEQYF. Here the CDR3 DNA reads TGTGCCTGGAGTCCGGGAGTAAGCTACGAGCAGTACTTC.

The sample holds a few counts of this clonotype. The V gene is TRBV20-1, the J gene TRBJ2-1; possible D gene TRBD2, 6 bases. V was shortened by 0 bases and J by 0 bases, with 12 bases between the two germline ends. This CDR3 is 16 amino acids long. CDR1 DFQATT and CDR2 SNEGSKA come from the germline V gene (reference sequence). The CDR3 sequence: CSARERGKSSYNEQFF. CDR3 bases: TGCAGTGCTAGAGAACGGGGGAAAAGCTCCTACAATGAGCAGTTCTTC.

This chain uses TRBV10-3 with TRBJ2-7; tentatively, D is TRBD2 (6 bases). Germline loops: CDR1 ENHRY, CDR2 SYGVKD. The V end was cut by 7 bases, the J end by 0 bases, with 19 bases between. CDR3 length: 16 residues. The CDR3 reads CAITVGGGLGSYEQYF. CDR3 bases: TGTGCCATCACCGTGGGGGGTGGACTCGGCTCCTACGAGCAGTACTTC.